This T cell receptor (beta chain) was identified in a study of T cell repertoires in cytomegalovirus infection (dated by TCRdb to about 2019). General notes on the study: Donor HLA type was relevant to the analysis, because carriage of CMV infection together with the matching HLA type was indicated by public TCR beta signatures.

This clonotype has at least ten counts. Its cognate antigen has yet to be identified. Per-base quality was not reported, and no clone a single base away is much larger than it. Broader findings and caveats from the paper: Carriers of CMV infection plus the relevant HLA type were discriminated by the cumulative frequency of public TCR beta family members in the study cohort and in an independent roughly 380-donor cohort. In the ex vivo response, HLA-C-restricted CMV-specific TCR beta clonotypes were dominant, and in two of eight donors the single most frequent clonotype came from this HLA-C-restricted group.

The listed sequencing device is Illumina HiSeq 1500. Through fastp at Q25 and MiXCR, TCRdb rebuilt clones from the public reads, retaining in-frame beta chains. Entries that share a CDR3 protein sequence are merged under the most common genes and DNA. Recorded for this sample are around 530,000 distinct CDR3 sequences; more than 20% of them occurred a single time. Less than 15% of the sample is held by the ten biggest clonotypes. The sequencing input was PBMCs. The source of this sequence is a human donor in good health (CMV status not recorded). Some clones in this sample may be carry-over from other donors' samples.

The DNA reads TGTGCCAGCAAGCGGGGAACCGGGGCCAACGTCCTGACTTTC. This sequence encodes CASKRGTGANVLTF. The sequence joins TRBV6-1 to TRBJ2-6, with 7 bases matching TRBD2. The CDR3 has 14 amino acids, counting the end cysteine and phenylalanine. Here the CDR3 DNA is all that survives: 42 bases in frame from base 1. V is cut back by 7 bases and J by 4 bases, with 4 bases in the junction unmatched. Via the germline V gene, CDR1 is MNHNS and CDR2 SASEGT.